Presented here are 17 T cell receptor beta chains from one specimen sequenced in a study of CD8+ T cells in alopecia areata. RNA was extracted and reverse transcribed into cDNA as the sequencing template. Method: immunoSEQ multiplex PCR; TCRdb's copy keeps in-frame clones and lacks some. The sample lists 75,000 to 100,000 clones, about two fifths occurring once. Sequencing was performed on CD4+ T cells sorted from blood. The receptor set was obtained from a human donor with alopecia areata.

This clone was recorded only once. CDR3 amino acids: CASSWAGNQPQHF. The DNA of the CDR3 is TGTGCCAGCTCCTGGGCGGGCAATCAGCCCCAGCATTTT. The chain has TRBV2 and TRBJ1-5; D remains unclear. The germline V gene has CDR1 SNHLY and CDR2 FYNNEI. V was shortened by 8 bases and J by 2 bases, with 10 bases between the two germline ends. This CDR3 is built from 13 residues. The full variable domain, with the rest looked up from reference TRBV2 and TRBJ1-5, is EPEVTQTPSHQVTQMGQEVILRCVPISNHLYFYWYRQILGQKVEFLVSFYNNEISEKSEIFDDQFSVERPDGSNFTLKIRSTKLEDSAMYFCASSWAGNQPQHFGDGTRLSIL.

The gene calls are TRBV4-2 and TRBJ2-1; D is possibly TRBD2 (6 bases). The length of the CDR3 is 16 residues. CDR1 LGHNA and CDR2 YNFKEQ come from the germline V gene. The germline V and J ends were trimmed by 1 base and 6 bases, with 16 bases remaining between them. Here the CDR3 DNA reads TGTGCCAGCAGCCAAGGAGTTACGGAGGGCGGCAATGAGCAGTTCTTC. Its protein is CASSQGVTEGGNEQFF.

This clone was detected only a few times. This sequence joins TRBV19 and TRBJ2-5; 8 bases line up with TRBD2. The CDR3 extends over 16 amino acids. Germline V gene data show CDR1 as LNHDA and CDR2 as SQIVND (reference sequence). The V segment lost 5 bases and the J segment 2 bases; nucleotides outside the gene matches: 10. Here the CDR3 DNA reads TGTGCCAGTAGTGACCGGGGGACTAGAGGGCAAGAGACCCAGTACTTC. It is translated as CASSDRGTRGQETQYF.

This clone turned up a few times. The chain joins TRBV7-7 to TRBJ2-6; D may correspond to TRBD1 or TRBD2 (5 bases each). V gave up 5 bases and J gave up 0 bases, with 17 bases separating them. The CDR3 consists of 18 residues. Germline loops: CDR1 SSHAT, CDR2 FNYEAQ (reference sequence). CDR3 amino acids: CASSPQRTYSSGANVLTF. DNA of the CDR3: TGTGCCAGCAGCCCGCAGCGGACATATAGCTCTGGGGCCAACGTCCTGACTTTC.

The chain has TRBV12-5 and TRBJ1-1; possibly TRBD1 for D (5 bases). The CDR3 runs 14 residues. Between the trimmed V and J ends, which lost 6 bases and 3 bases, there was a span of 14 bases. Looked up from germline, CDR1 is LGHNT and CDR2 is FRNRAP. CDR3 in amino acids: CASGPAGVDTEAFF. DNA of the CDR3: TGTGCTAGTGGACCAGCGGGGGTTGACACTGAAGCTTTCTTT.

The chain uses TRBV7-9 and TRBJ2-1, with TRBD1 matching 7 bases. The V segment lost 5 bases and the J segment 5 bases; nucleotides outside the gene matches: 9. The CDR3 loop spans 15 amino acids. CDR1 and CDR2 from the germline V gene are SEHNR and FQNEAQ (reference sequence). CDR3 region: CASSRRTGIDNEQFF. The DNA of the CDR3 is TGTGCCAGCAGCCGTAGGACAGGCATCGACAATGAGCAGTTCTTC.

This clone was picked up a small number of times. V gene TRBV6-5 combines with J gene TRBJ2-3; no clear D. Between the trimmed V and J ends, which lost 6 bases and 0 bases, there was a span of 7 bases. CDR1 is MNHEY, CDR2 SVGAGI, per germline. The CDR3 is 13 residues long. The CDR3 reads CASSRASTDTQYF. CDR3 bases: TGTGCCAGCAGCCGAGCTAGCACAGATACGCAGTATTTT.

Only a few counts were recorded for this clone. The chain couples TRBV29-1 to TRBJ2-3, with D tentatively TRBD1 (5 bases). V was cut by 8 bases and J by 0 bases, with 9 bases left in between. The CDR3 is 12 amino acids. CDR1 SQVTM and CDR2 ANQGSEA come from the germline V gene. The chain's CDR3 is CSSGPSTDTQYF. The CDR3 DNA reads TGCAGCTCAGGGCCGAGCACAGATACGCAGTATTTT.

This clone was picked up a small number of times. The CDR3 DNA reads TGTGCCAGCAGTTACGACAGGGTACCGCAGTATTTT. This codes for CASSYDRVPQYF. The chain carries TRBV6-6 and TRBJ2-3; 7 bases map to TRBD1. The CDR3 covers 12 residues. Germline-derived CDR1 and CDR2 are MNHNY and SVGAGI (reference sequence). With 2 bases clipped from V and 10 bases from J, the junction kept 3 bases outside the gene matches.

Notes on this clone: As the CDR3 is not closed by the conserved phenylalanine or tryptophan, this likely results from a read error. The DNA is omitted, as the CDR3 cannot be located on it reliably, and the CDR3 follows TCRdb's listing. V usage is TRBV6-5 and J usage is TRBJ2-4; the tabulated D call, TRBD2, remains unverified against the DNA. Inclusive of both ends, the CDR3 amounts to 9 amino acids. The germline V gene has CDR1 MNHEY and CDR2 SVGAGI. CDR3 protein: CASSYCIGS.

This clone was detected only a few times. The chain recombines TRBV6-6 with TRBJ2-1; D is possibly TRBD1 or TRBD2 (5 bases each). V lost 0 bases, J lost 5 bases, and 5 bases lay in between. Per the germline V gene, CDR1 is MNHNY and CDR2 is SVGAGI (reference sequence). The CDR3 is made up of 13 amino acids. This CDR3 reads CASSYSGDNEQFF. In DNA, the CDR3 is TGTGCCAGCAGTTACTCGGGGGACAATGAGCAGTTCTTC.

This clone occurred many times. Different DNA sequences within this sample yield the same CDR3. The chain employs TRBV7-2 and TRBJ2-7, with D uncertain. This CDR3 has 14 amino acids. In germline, CDR1 is SGHTA, CDR2 FQGNSA. The germline V and J ends were trimmed by 1 base and 0 bases, with 7 bases remaining between them. CDR3 sequence (DNA): TGTGCCAGCAGCTTAGGTCACAGCTCCTACGAGCAGTACTTC. This gives the protein CASSLGHSSYEQYF.

On this clone itself: Sequence at one end of the junction differs from germline and may be a read error. This chain links TRBV7-9 with TRBJ2-7; D perhaps matches TRBD1 (6 bases). This CDR3 spans 11 amino acids. The germline V gene encodes CDR1 SEHNR and CDR2 FQNEAQ (reference sequence). The CDR3 DNA sequence: TGTGCCAGCAGCCGGGGCTGGACAGTCGAATTC. Translated: CASSRGWTVEF.

The chain couples TRBV11-3 to TRBJ2-2; perhaps TRBD2 as D (6 bases). Trimming shortened V by 4 bases and J by 6 bases, and 15 bases separated the two germline ends. Germline loops: CDR1 SGHNT, CDR2 YENEEA. The CDR3 is made up of 15 amino acids. The CDR3 spells CASSSTWGEAGELFF. Written as DNA, the CDR3 is TGTGCCAGCAGCTCGACGTGGGGGGAAGCCGGGGAGCTGTTTTTT.

The chain employs TRBV28 and TRBJ1-5; possibly TRBD1 for D (5 bases). The ends were cut back, 3 bases at V and 0 bases at J, with 21 bases in the middle. This CDR3 has 19 amino acids. Looked up from germline, CDR1 is MDHEN and CDR2 is SYDVKM. CDR3 loop: CASSFPRGIGAYSNQPQHF. CDR3 sequence (DNA): TGTGCCAGCAGTTTCCCTCGGGGGATAGGGGCTTATAGCAATCAGCCCCAGCATTTT.

The chain's CDR3 is CAWSPYNEQFF. The CDR3 bases are TGTGCCTGGAGTCCTTACAATGAGCAGTTCTTC. The chain combines TRBV30 with TRBJ2-1, with D unresolved. Per the germline V gene, CDR1 is GTSNPN and CDR2 is SVGIG (reference sequence). This CDR3 has 11 residues. V lost 2 bases to trimming and J lost 4 bases, with 3 bases between them.

The CDR3 DNA follows: TGTGCCAGCAGCAGAGGGTACACCGGGGAGCTGTTTTTT. This sequence encodes CASSRGYTGELFF. The chain links TRBV6-6 to TRBJ2-2, with D maybe TRBD2 (5 bases). The germline gives CDR1 MNHNY, CDR2 SVGAGI (reference sequence). This CDR3 contains 13 residues. V dropped 6 bases and J dropped 3 bases, with 8 bases sitting between them.